This T cell receptor (beta chain) was observed in a study of identical twins. Per germline, CDR1 KGHSH and CDR2 LQKENI. The CDR3 spans 16 residues. Trimming removed 3 bases from V and 3 bases from J, with 17 bases in between. TCRdb called the 5' RACE reads again in MiXCR, with one record for every CDR3 protein. The sample has about 530,000 distinct CDR3 sequences, under 25% seen once. These data also formed part of another study, on yellow fever vaccine responses in identical twins.

The sequencing input was CD4+ T cells sorted from blood. This TCR was recovered from a woman younger than 35 in good health. J is TRBJ2-5 and V is TRBV18; D may be TRBD2 (5 bases). The CDR3 DNA follows: TGTGCCAGCTCACCCAACGACTACACCCAAAAAGAGACCCAGTACTTC. Encoded protein: CASSPNDYTQKETQYF. Full variable domain (outside the CDR3, taken from reference TRBV18 and TRBJ2-5): NAGVMQNPRHLVRRRGQEARLRCSPMKGHSHVYWYRQLPEEGLKFMVYLQKENIIDESGMPKERFSAEFPKEGPSILRIQQVVRGDSAAYFCASSPNDYTQKETQYFGPGTRLLVL.